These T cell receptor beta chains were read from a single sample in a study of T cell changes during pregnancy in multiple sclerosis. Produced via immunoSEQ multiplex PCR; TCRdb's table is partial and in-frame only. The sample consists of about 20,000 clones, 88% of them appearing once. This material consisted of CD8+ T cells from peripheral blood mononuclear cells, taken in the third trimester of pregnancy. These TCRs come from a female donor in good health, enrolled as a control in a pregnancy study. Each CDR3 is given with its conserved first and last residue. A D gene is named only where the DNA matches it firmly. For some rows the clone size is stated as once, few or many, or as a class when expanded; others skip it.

CDR3aa: CATSAGYTGELFF
CDR3nt: TGTGCCACGTCAGCGGGATATACCGGGGAGCTGTTTTTT
v_gene: TRBV18
j_gene: TRBJ2-2
abundance: NA
d_gene: TRBD2

CDR3aa: CASSSTGTSGGPTGELFF
CDR3nt: TGTGCCAGCAGCTCAACCGGGACTAGCGGGGGACCTACCGGGGAGCTGTTTTTT
v_gene: TRBV7-9
j_gene: TRBJ2-2
abundance: NA
d_gene: TRBD2

CDR3aa: CASSYRGGEKLFF
CDR3nt: TGTGCCAGCAGTTACAGGGGGGGTGAAAAACTGTTTTTT
v_gene: TRBV6-5
j_gene: TRBJ1-4
abundance: NA
d_gene: NA

CDR3aa: CASSLSPGNREAKETQYF
CDR3nt: TGTGCCAGCAGTTTATCCCCTGGGAATCGGGAGGCGAAGGAGACCCAGTACTTC
v_gene: TRBV28
j_gene: TRBJ2-5
abundance: NA
d_gene: TRBD2

CDR3aa: CSVVPLRGATQYF
CDR3nt: TGCAGCGTTGTGCCCTTACGTGGGGCAACGCAGTATTTT
v_gene: TRBV29-1
j_gene: TRBJ2-3
abundance: NA
d_gene: NA

CDR3aa: CASSLGVSVYEQYF
CDR3nt: TGTGCCAGCAGCTTAGGAGTTAGCGTCTACGAGCAGTACTTC
v_gene: TRBV7-2
j_gene: TRBJ2-7
abundance: NA
d_gene: NA

CDR3aa: CAWSVTADTQYF
CDR3nt: TGTGCCTGGAGTGTAACGGCAGATACGCAGTATTTT
v_gene: TRBV30
j_gene: TRBJ2-3
abundance: NA
d_gene: NA

CDR3aa: CASSMSAGSSYNEQFF
CDR3nt: TGTGCCAGTAGTATGAGTGCAGGTTCCTCCTACAATGAGCAGTTCTTC
v_gene: TRBV19
j_gene: TRBJ2-1
abundance: NA
d_gene: NA

CDR3aa: CASSSTRNQPQHF
CDR3nt: TGTGCCAGCAGCTCCACCAGAAATCAGCCCCAGCATTTT
v_gene: TRBV5-6
j_gene: TRBJ1-5
abundance: NA
d_gene: NA

CDR3aa: CASSYQGPLGSDTQYF
CDR3nt: TGTGCCAGCAGTTATCAGGGGCCTCTCGGGTCGGATACGCAGTATTTT
v_gene: TRBV6-5
j_gene: TRBJ2-3
abundance: NA
d_gene: NA

CDR3aa: CAWSVSGGRATGELFF
CDR3nt: TGTGCCTGGAGTGTATCAGGCGGGAGGGCCACCGGGGAGCTGTTTTTT
v_gene: TRBV30
j_gene: TRBJ2-2
abundance: NA
d_gene: TRBD2

CDR3aa: CASRGQGFRAEAFF
CDR3nt: TGTGCCAGCAGGGGACAGGGGTTTCGCGCTGAAGCTTTCTTT
v_gene: TRBV7-9
j_gene: TRBJ1-1
abundance: NA
d_gene: TRBD1

CDR3aa: CASSQGRGETQYF
CDR3nt: TGCGCCAGCAGTCAGGGGAGGGGAGAGACCCAGTACTTC
v_gene: TRBV5-1
j_gene: TRBJ2-5
abundance: NA
d_gene: NA

CDR3aa: CATSPQGGLAPKQFF
CDR3nt: TGTGCCACCTCCCCCCAAGGCGGGTTGGCACCCAAGCAGTTCTTC
v_gene: TRBV15
j_gene: TRBJ2-1
abundance: NA
d_gene: NA

CDR3aa: CASSPILLTGLLAGGSSYNEQFF
CDR3nt: TGTGCCAGCAGTCCGATACTCCTGACAGGGTTACTAGCGGGAGGCAGCTCCTACAATGAGCAGTTCTTC
v_gene: TRBV28
j_gene: TRBJ2-1
abundance: NA
d_gene: TRBD2

CDR3aa: CASSPPAGGWYEQFF
CDR3nt: TGTGCCAGCAGCCCCCCAGCGGGGGGGTGGTATGAGCAGTTCTTC
v_gene: TRBV11-2
j_gene: TRBJ2-1
abundance: NA
d_gene: TRBD2

CDR3aa: CASSQGTVDQYF
CDR3nt: TGTGCCAGCAGCCAAGGGACAGTCGACCAGTACTTC
v_gene: TRBV14
j_gene: TRBJ2-7
abundance: NA
d_gene: NA

CDR3aa: CASSARSRLDTGELFF
CDR3nt: TGTGCCAGCAGCGCCCGGTCAAGACTCGACACCGGGGAGCTGTTTTTT
v_gene: TRBV9
j_gene: TRBJ2-2
abundance: NA
d_gene: NA

CDR3aa: CASSPRVAYEQYF
CDR3nt: TGTGCCAGCTCACCCAGGGTTGCCTACGAGCAGTACTTC
v_gene: TRBV18
j_gene: TRBJ2-7
abundance: NA
d_gene: NA

CDR3aa: CASSEAETSYNEQFF
CDR3nt: TGTGCCAGCAGTGAAGCGGAGACTTCCTACAATGAGCAGTTCTTC
v_gene: TRBV2
j_gene: TRBJ2-1
abundance: NA
d_gene: NA

CDR3aa: CASSLGRVQETQYF
CDR3nt: TGTGCCAGCAGCTTAGGCAGGGTCCAAGAGACCCAGTACTTC
v_gene: TRBV11-2
j_gene: TRBJ2-5
abundance: NA
d_gene: NA

CDR3aa: CASSPPGLAAYNEQFF
CDR3nt: TGTGCCAGCAGTCCCCCGGGACTAGCGGCATACAATGAGCAGTTCTTC
v_gene: TRBV2
j_gene: TRBJ2-1
abundance: NA
d_gene: TRBD2

CDR3aa: CASSSKTGAYYDPATDTQYF
CDR3nt: TGTGCCAGCAGCTCAAAAACAGGGGCGTATTACGACCCCGCCACAGATACGCAGTATTTT
v_gene: TRBV9
j_gene: TRBJ2-3
abundance: NA
d_gene: TRBD1

CDR3aa: CASSGGDTEAFF
CDR3nt: TGTGCCAGCAGCGGCGGGGACACTGAAGCTTTCTTT
v_gene: TRBV9
j_gene: TRBJ1-1
abundance: NA
d_gene: NA

CDR3aa: CASRSRGRSYEQYF
CDR3nt: TGTGCCAGCAGATCCAGGGGCAGGTCCTACGAGCAGTACTTC
v_gene: TRBV28
j_gene: TRBJ2-7
abundance: NA
d_gene: NA

CDR3aa: CATSRDFRVTDTQYF
CDR3nt: TGTGCCACCAGCAGAGATTTCCGGGTCACAGATACGCAGTATTTT
v_gene: TRBV15
j_gene: TRBJ2-3
abundance: NA
d_gene: NA

CDR3aa: CATTPENSYNEQFF
CDR3nt: TGCGCCACCACGCCGGAGAATTCCTACAATGAGCAGTTCTTC
v_gene: TRBV5-1
j_gene: TRBJ2-1
abundance: NA
d_gene: NA

CDR3aa: CAWKDIPGLTSTDTQYF
CDR3nt: TGTGCCTGGAAGGACATTCCGGGACTTACCTCCACAGATACGCAGTATTTT
v_gene: TRBV30
j_gene: TRBJ2-3
abundance: NA
d_gene: NA

CDR3aa: CASSDVWRAWPFGKLFF
CDR3nt: TGTGCCAGCAGTGATGTATGGAGGGCCTGGCCCTTTGGGAAACTGTTTTTT
v_gene: TRBV6-1
j_gene: TRBJ1-4
abundance: NA
d_gene: NA

CDR3aa: CASSPTGGETDTQYF
CDR3nt: TGTGCCAGCAGCCCGACAGGGGGCGAAACAGATACGCAGTATTTT
v_gene: TRBV7-9
j_gene: TRBJ2-3
abundance: NA
d_gene: TRBD1

CDR3aa: CASRTSGGSTYNEQFF
CDR3nt: TGTGCCAGTCGGACTAGCGGGGGAAGTACCTACAATGAGCAGTTCTTC
v_gene: TRBV2
j_gene: TRBJ2-1
abundance: NA
d_gene: TRBD2

CDR3aa: CASSSYPGLAGGPLKTQYF
CDR3nt: TGTGCCAGCAGCTCATACCCGGGACTAGCGGGAGGGCCTTTAAAGACCCAGTACTTC
v_gene: TRBV27
j_gene: TRBJ2-5
abundance: NA
d_gene: TRBD2

CDR3aa: CASSDPGTYNSPLHF
CDR3nt: TGTGCCAGCAGTGACCCAGGGACCTATAATTCACCCCTCCACTTT
v_gene: TRBV2
j_gene: TRBJ1-6
abundance: NA
d_gene: NA

CDR3aa: CASSASGTGWDEQYF
CDR3nt: TGTGCCAGCAGCGCGTCCGGGACAGGGTGGGACGAGCAGTACTTC
v_gene: TRBV7-9
j_gene: TRBJ2-7
abundance: NA
d_gene: TRBD1

CDR3aa: CASSSGSGFSTDTQYF
CDR3nt: TGCGCCAGCAGCTCTGGGAGCGGGTTCAGCACAGATACGCAGTATTTT
v_gene: TRBV5-1
j_gene: TRBJ2-3
abundance: NA
d_gene: NA

CDR3aa: CASSVDQNTEAFF
CDR3nt: TGTGCCAGCAGCGTAGATCAGAACACTGAAGCTTTCTTT
v_gene: TRBV9
j_gene: TRBJ1-1
abundance: NA
d_gene: NA

CDR3aa: CASSLGQGASGYTF
CDR3nt: TGTGCCAGCAGCTTGGGACAGGGGGCTTCTGGCTACACCTTC
v_gene: TRBV5-8
j_gene: TRBJ1-2
abundance: NA
d_gene: TRBD1

CDR3aa: CASTAAHGTQYF
CDR3nt: TGTGCCAGTACAGCGGCCCACGGGACCCAGTACTTC
v_gene: TRBV19
j_gene: TRBJ2-5
abundance: NA
d_gene: NA

CDR3aa: CASSPWANQPQHF
CDR3nt: TGTGCCAGCAGTCCCTGGGCCAATCAGCCCCAGCATTTT
v_gene: TRBV27
j_gene: TRBJ1-5
abundance: NA
d_gene: NA

CDR3aa: CASSATTDPQFGAFF
CDR3nt: TGTGCCAGCAGTGCGACCACAGATCCTCAATTCGGAGCTTTCTTT
v_gene: TRBV25-1
j_gene: TRBJ1-1
abundance: few
d_gene: NA

CDR3aa: CASSLAADTEAFF
CDR3nt: TGTGCCAGCAGCTTGGCGGCGGACACTGAAGCTTTCTTT
v_gene: TRBV5-8
j_gene: TRBJ1-1
abundance: NA
d_gene: NA

CDR3aa: CASSFRAYEQYF
CDR3nt: TGTGCCAGCAGCTTCCGAGCCTACGAGCAGTACTTC
v_gene: TRBV11-2
j_gene: TRBJ2-7
abundance: once
d_gene: NA

CDR3aa: CASSQANRHGYTF
CDR3nt: TGTGCCAGCAGCCAAGCAAACAGGCATGGCTACACCTTC
v_gene: TRBV14
j_gene: TRBJ1-2
abundance: many
d_gene: NA

CDR3aa: CASSPPETGAGEQYF
CDR3nt: TGTGCCAGCAGCCCCCCCGAGACAGGGGCTGGTGAGCAGTACTTC
v_gene: TRBV7-9
j_gene: TRBJ2-7
abundance: NA
d_gene: TRBD1

CDR3aa: CASSTGVGTEAFF
CDR3nt: TGCGCCAGCAGCACAGGGGTTGGTACTGAAGCTTTCTTT
v_gene: TRBV5-1
j_gene: TRBJ1-1
abundance: NA
d_gene: TRBD1